This TCR beta chain was retrieved from a study of a mutant IDH1 vaccine in newly diagnosed glioma (dated by TCRdb to the early 2020s). Describing the broader study: Vaccination began 4-6 weeks after radiotherapy alone, or alongside temozolomide cycles in the chemotherapy-containing groups. Peripheral blood was collected at six visits: V03 (baseline), V05, V07, V10, V12 and V13. Of the roughly 32 patients who were treated, about 62% were male and roughly 38% were female, and the mean age was roughly 40 years. For exploratory analyses, longitudinal TCRB deep sequencing was carried out in approximately 25 treated patients wherever samples were available. Prior to enrollment, patients had been given standard therapy consisting of radiotherapy alone, temozolomide alone, or radiochemotherapy with temozolomide, with the combination given to most patients. Visit V12 was the week-35 safety follow-up and visit V13 was the week-47 end of study. Beyond this particular receptor, the publication reports: The authors noted that analyses of patient blood samples could not be reproduced because of sample limitations. Changes in the top peripheral T cell clonotypes picked up by TCRB sequencing did not appear to be linked to pseudoprogression. Selection of PBMC samples for TCRB deep sequencing was based on availability. Vaccine-induced immune responses across multiple MHC alleles were detected in approximately 93% of patients.

The protocol used for the library was the immunoSEQ multiplex PCR assay. Rearranged TCR beta chain sequences were amplified using the hsTCRB Kit according to the manufacturer's protocol. TCRB libraries were sequenced on an Illumina MiSeq. Processing in the source paper ran as follows. The kit vendor's proprietary platform handled demultiplexing, trimming and gene mapping. Held by TCRdb, this immuneACCESS table contains in-frame sequences only and omits some clones. Under half of the omission traces to an unresolved V gene where checked; the cause of the rest is unknown. The V and J calls and clone size were taken over from that table, and D and trimming were inferred from the DNA. The sample profile shows 35,000 to 45,000 clones; roughly 70% of them were found once. Together, the top ten hold about 10% of the sample. The meaning of the sample's time point label: week 47, end of study. Each vaccine dose, consisting of 300 ug of a 20-mer mutant IDH1 peptide in Montanide, was administered subcutaneously with topical imiquimod. Across visits V03 through V10, patients got a total of eight vaccinations, given in weeks 1, 3, 5, 7, 11, 15, 19 and 23. All donors had newly diagnosed IDH1-mutant astrocytomas of WHO grade 3 or 4 that showed loss of nuclear ATRX. The samples were drawn from NOA16, a multicentre, single-arm, open-label phase I trial in Germany that tested a mutant IDH1 peptide vaccine in humans for the first time. Genomic DNA for TCRB sequencing was extracted from EDTA blood using the DNeasy Blood and Tissue Kit.

As concerns this clone: It has no known antigen specificity. Per-base quality was not reported, and no clone a single base away is much larger than it.

Sequences SGHRS (CDR1) and YFSETQ (CDR2) are obtained from the germline V gene. Trimming costs V 5 bases and J 2 bases, and their ends lie 3 bases apart. From cysteine to phenylalanine, the CDR3 is 11 amino acids long. Just CDR3 DNA is preserved here, 33 bases in frame from base 1. The source is a man aged 35 to 55 with glioma. The sequencing here drew on PBMCs, taken from a glioma patient whose treatment included an IDH1 peptide vaccine. The V and J genes are TRBV5-1 and TRBJ2-3; the D segment cannot be called with confidence. Here the CDR3 is given as CASSFTDTQYF. The nucleotide sequence is given as TGCGCCAGCAGTTTCACAGATACGCAGTATTTT.